Detailed here is one T cell receptor beta chain. This clonotype was detected many times. What antigen it recognizes has not been identified. No quality values exist for individual bases; no much larger clone is one base distant. Relative to germline, V is 4 bases shorter and J is 1 base shorter, with 10 bases between their ends. The CDR3 runs 14 amino acids, cysteine and phenylalanine included. The CDR3 DNA has 42 bases and is translated from base 1. The germline V gene specifies SNHLY as CDR1 and FYNNEI as CDR2. This specimen comes from a study of T cell repertoires in cytomegalovirus infection (dated by TCRdb to about 2019). At the level of the whole study: Donor HLA type was relevant to the analysis, as public TCR beta signatures indicated carriage of CMV infection together with the matching HLA type. Overall study outcomes, separate from this receptor: The ex vivo response was dominated by HLA-C-restricted CMV-specific TCR beta clonotypes, which also provided the single most frequent clonotype in two of eight donors. Carriers of CMV infection plus the relevant HLA type were discriminated by the cumulative frequency of public TCR beta family members in the study cohort and in an independent approximately 340-donor cohort.

The run used an Illumina HiSeq 1500. TCRdb reprocessed the public reads (quality trimming at Q25 with fastp, clone calling with MiXCR) and kept in-frame beta chains. Every distinct CDR3 protein forms one entry, paired with its most common genes and DNA. A total of 55,000 to 85,000 distinct CDR3 sequences appear in this sample, 4% of them only once. Roughly 22% of the sample belongs to the ten largest clones. The source of this sequence is a human donor in good health (CMV status not recorded). Some clones in this sample may be carry-over from other donors' samples. Sample: PBMCs. The chain is assembled from TRBV2 and TRBJ1-1; matching of 5 bases hints at TRBD1 as the D gene. The nucleotides read TGTGCCAGCAGTGTGTGGGGGGGGAACACTGAAGCTTTCTTT. The resulting protein is CASSVWGGNTEAFF.